This TCR beta chain is from a study of response to subunit inactivated influenza vaccine (dated by TCRdb to the late 2010s). Context from the whole study: To follow how T cells responded to a trivalent subunit inactivated influenza vaccine, the researchers relied on deep quantitative profiling of the T cell receptor repertoire. On the study overall, not on this receptor specifically: The authors proposed that each seasonal influenza vaccination may bring in only a limited number of new T cells.

A remark on this clonotype: This clone's antigen is unknown. No base quality information exists; no much larger clone differs at one position.

Libraries were built with RT-PCR. Sequencing relied on an Illumina HiSeq 2500. The public sequencing data were trimmed at Q25 with fastp and processed into clonotypes with MiXCR by TCRdb, which kept only in-frame beta chains. Merged by CDR3 protein, the rows form single entries marked with the most common genes and DNA. The sample has 800,000 or so distinct CDR3 sequences on record, about 20% of them singletons. The ten largest make up 10% to 13% of the sample. The sample in question was PBMCs from blood, obtained about 5 days after vaccination. The receptor's source is a man over 45 who received an inactivated influenza vaccine. Donor details come from another sample of the same person, matched by shared clones.

The DNA reads as follows: TGTGCCAGCAGCTTGGATTATAGCGGGGGCTTCGGCTACACCTTC. The translation is CASSLDYSGGFGYTF. The receptor chain draws on TRBV5-6 and TRBJ1-2, with TRBD1 perhaps the D gene, on 6 matching bases. The germline V gene encodes CDR1 SGHDT and CDR2 YYEEEE. V and J are truncated by 0 bases and 8 bases respectively, leaving an intervening sequence of 17 bases. Inclusive of the bounding cysteine and phenylalanine, the CDR3 is 15 residues long. The CDR3 DNA has 45 bases and is translated from base 1.